This entry features one T cell receptor (beta chain) sequence. Its antigen is not known. Libraries for TCRalpha and TCRbeta carried sample barcodes and unique molecular identifiers via 5'RACE. TCRdb independently ran MiXCR on the 5' RACE reads; one entry per CDR3 protein. The sample lists around 36,000 distinct CDR3 sequences, over 9.5% seen once, with 25% to 30% in the top ten. The data belong to a study of T-cell memory formation after mild COVID-19. Study outcomes and limitations: Memory cells collected pre-infection included some clones that later responded, suggesting cross-reactive memory joined. CD4/CD8 balance held among clones contracting day 15 to 85, and later expanders leaned CD4+.

Germline CDR1 reads ENHRY; CDR2 reads SYGVKD. V shed 9 bases and J 7 bases; nucleotides not matched to a gene: 3. This CDR3 has 11 amino acids. Sequencing was done on a sample of PBMCs or a T cell subset sorted from them (not recorded which). The genes are TRBV10-3 and TRBJ2-1; 7 bases are a match to TRBD1. The sequence derives from a man aged 18-30 years who had mild COVID-19 (a few samples of this study predate the infection). Cell type and time point are not known. The CDR3 protein is CAIKQGNEQFF. The DNA for the CDR3 is TGTGCCATTAAACAGGGGAATGAGCAGTTCTTC.